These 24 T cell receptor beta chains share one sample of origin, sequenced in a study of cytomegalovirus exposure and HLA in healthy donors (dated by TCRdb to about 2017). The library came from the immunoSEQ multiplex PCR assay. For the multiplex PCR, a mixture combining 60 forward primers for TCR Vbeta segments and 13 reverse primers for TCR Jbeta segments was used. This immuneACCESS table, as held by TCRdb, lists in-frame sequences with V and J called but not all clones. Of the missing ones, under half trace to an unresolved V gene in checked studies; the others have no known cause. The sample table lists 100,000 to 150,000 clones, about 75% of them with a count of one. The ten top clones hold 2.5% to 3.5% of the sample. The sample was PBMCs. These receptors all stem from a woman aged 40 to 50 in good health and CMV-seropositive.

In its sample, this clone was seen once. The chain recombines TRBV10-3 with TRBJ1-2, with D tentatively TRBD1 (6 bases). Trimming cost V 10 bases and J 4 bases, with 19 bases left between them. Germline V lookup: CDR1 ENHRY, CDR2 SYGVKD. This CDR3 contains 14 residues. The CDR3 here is CATKGVLTVYGYTF. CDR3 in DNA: TGTGCCACCAAGGGGGTCCTAACAGTCTATGGCTACACCTTC.

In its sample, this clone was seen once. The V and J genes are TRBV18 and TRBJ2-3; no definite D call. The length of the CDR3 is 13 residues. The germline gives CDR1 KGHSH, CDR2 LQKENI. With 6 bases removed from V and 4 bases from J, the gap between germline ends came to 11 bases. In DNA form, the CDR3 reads TGTGCCAGCTCGCCCGTAGTCGCAGATACGCAGTATTTT. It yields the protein CASSPVVADTQYF. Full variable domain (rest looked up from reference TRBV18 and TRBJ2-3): NAGVMQNPRHLVRRRGQEARLRCSPMKGHSHVYWYRQLPEEGLKFMVYLQKENIIDESGMPKERFSAEFPKEGPSILRIQQVVRGDSAAYFCASSPVVADTQYFGPGTRLTVL.

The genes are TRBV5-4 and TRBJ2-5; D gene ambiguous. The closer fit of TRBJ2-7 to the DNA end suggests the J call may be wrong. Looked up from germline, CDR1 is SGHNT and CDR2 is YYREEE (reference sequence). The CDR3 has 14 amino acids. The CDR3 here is CASSLTAYSYEQYF. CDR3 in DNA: TGTGCCAGCAGCTTAACAGCCTACTCCTACGAGCAGTACTTC.

As DNA, the CDR3 is TGTGCCATCAGTGGAGGGACTAGCGGGAAGCCCTACAATGAGCAGTTCTTC. Protein product: CAISGGTSGKPYNEQFF. The rearrangement links TRBV10-3 to TRBJ2-1, with 13 bases aligning to TRBD2. Trimming removed 4 bases from V and 2 bases from J; junction bases left unmatched: 5. The CDR3 runs to 17 residues. From germline, CDR1 is ENHRY and CDR2 SYGVKD.

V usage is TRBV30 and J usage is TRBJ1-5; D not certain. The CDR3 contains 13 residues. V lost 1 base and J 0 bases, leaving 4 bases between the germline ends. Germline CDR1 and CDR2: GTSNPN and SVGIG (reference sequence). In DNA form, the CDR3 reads TGTGCCTGGAGTGGCGATAGCAATCAGCCCCAGCATTTT. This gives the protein CAWSGDSNQPQHF. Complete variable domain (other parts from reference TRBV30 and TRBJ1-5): SQTIHQWPATLVQPVGSPLSLECTVEGTSNPNLYWYRQAAGRGLQLLFYSVGIGQISSEVPQNLSASRPQDRQFILSSKKLLLSDSGFYLCAWSGDSNQPQHFGDGTRLSIL.

CDR3 protein: CASSLVGGVRGRNTEAFF. In nucleotides, the CDR3 is TGTGCCAGCAGCTTAGTGGGGGGGGTTCGGGGTAGGAACACTGAAGCTTTCTTT. J is TRBJ1-1 and V is TRBV7-2; D is perhaps TRBD1 (5 bases). V shed 1 base and J shed 1 base, with 19 bases lying between them. This CDR3 comprises 18 residues. The germline gives CDR1 SGHTA, CDR2 FQGNSA.

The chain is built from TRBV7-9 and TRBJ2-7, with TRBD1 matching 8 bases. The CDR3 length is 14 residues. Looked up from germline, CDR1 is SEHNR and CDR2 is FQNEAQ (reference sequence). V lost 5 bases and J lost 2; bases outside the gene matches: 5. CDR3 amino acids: CASSLTGGTYEQYF. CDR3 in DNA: TGTGCCAGCAGCCTCACAGGGGGGACCTACGAGCAGTACTTC.

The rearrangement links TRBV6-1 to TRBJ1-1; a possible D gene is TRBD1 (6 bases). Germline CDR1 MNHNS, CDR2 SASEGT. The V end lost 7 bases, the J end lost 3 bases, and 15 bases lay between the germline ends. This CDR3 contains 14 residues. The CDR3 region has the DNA TGTGCCAGCACTCCCCAGGGGTGGGACACTGAAGCTTTCTTT. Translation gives CASTPQGWDTEAFF.

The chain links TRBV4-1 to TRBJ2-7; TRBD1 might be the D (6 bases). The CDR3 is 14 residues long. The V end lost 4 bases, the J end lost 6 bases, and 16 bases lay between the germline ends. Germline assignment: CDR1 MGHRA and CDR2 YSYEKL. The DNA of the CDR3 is TGCGCCAGCAGCCTCCGGGCTTTAGGGGGCGAGCAGTACTTC. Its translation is CASSLRALGGEQYF.

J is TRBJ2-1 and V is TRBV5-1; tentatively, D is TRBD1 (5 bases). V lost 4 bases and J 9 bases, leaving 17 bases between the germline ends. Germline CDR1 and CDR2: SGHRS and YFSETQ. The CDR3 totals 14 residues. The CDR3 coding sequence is TGCGCCAGCAGCCCCCAAACCGGCAGGGCTGAGCAGTTCTTC. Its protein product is CASSPQTGRAEQFF.

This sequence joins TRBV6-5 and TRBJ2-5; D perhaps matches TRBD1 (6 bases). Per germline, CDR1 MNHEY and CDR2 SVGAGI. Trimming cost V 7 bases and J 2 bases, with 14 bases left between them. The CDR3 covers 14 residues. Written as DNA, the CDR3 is TGTGCCAGCACCTCTGACAGGCATCAAGAGACCCAGTACTTC. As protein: CASTSDRHQETQYF.

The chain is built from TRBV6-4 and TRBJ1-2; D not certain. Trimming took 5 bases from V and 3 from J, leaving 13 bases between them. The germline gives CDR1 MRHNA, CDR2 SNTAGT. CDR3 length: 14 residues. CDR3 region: CASSLTAGDYGYTF. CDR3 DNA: TGTGCCAGCAGTCTAACCGCCGGTGACTATGGCTACACCTTC.

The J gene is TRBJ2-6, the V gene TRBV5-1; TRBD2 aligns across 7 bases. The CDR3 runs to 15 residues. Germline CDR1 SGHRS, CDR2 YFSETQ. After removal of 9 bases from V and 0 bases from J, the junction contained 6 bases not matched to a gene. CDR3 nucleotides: TGCGCCACCGAACCGGGGGGCTCTGGGGCCAACGTCCTGACTTTC. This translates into CATEPGGSGANVLTF.

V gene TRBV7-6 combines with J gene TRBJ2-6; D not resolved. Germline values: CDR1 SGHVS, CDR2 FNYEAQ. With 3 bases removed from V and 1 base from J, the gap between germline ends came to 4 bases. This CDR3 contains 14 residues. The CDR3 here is CASSFSSGANVLTF. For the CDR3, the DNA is TGTGCCAGCAGCTTTTCTTCTGGGGCCAACGTCCTGACTTTC.

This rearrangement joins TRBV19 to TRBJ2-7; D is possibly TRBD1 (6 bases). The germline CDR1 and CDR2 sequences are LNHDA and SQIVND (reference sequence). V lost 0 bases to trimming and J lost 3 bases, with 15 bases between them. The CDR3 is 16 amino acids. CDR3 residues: CASSIEMGRDNYEQYF. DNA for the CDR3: TGTGCCAGTAGTATAGAAATGGGCAGGGACAACTACGAGCAGTACTTC.

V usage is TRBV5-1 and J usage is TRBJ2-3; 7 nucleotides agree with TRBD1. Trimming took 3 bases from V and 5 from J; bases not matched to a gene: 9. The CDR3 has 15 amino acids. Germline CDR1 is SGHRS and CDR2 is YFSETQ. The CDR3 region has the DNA TGCGCCAGCAGCTACGCTGACAGGGTAGGAGATACGCAGTATTTT. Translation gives CASSYADRVGDTQYF.

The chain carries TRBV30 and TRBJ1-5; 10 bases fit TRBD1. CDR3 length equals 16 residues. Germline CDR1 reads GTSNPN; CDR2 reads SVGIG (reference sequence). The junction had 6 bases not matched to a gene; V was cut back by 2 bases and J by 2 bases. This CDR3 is CAWSRIGQGGNQPQHF. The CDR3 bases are TGTGCCTGGAGTAGGATCGGACAGGGGGGCAATCAGCCCCAGCATTTT.

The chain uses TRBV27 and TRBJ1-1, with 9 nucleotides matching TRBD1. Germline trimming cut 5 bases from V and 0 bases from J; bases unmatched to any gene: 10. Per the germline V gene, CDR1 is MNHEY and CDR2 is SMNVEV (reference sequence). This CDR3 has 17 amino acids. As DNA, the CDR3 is TGTGCCAGCAGTAAATATCACAGGGGGCGCGTGAACACTGAAGCTTTCTTT. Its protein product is CASSKYHRGRVNTEAFF.

The CDR3 sequence: CASSQEGQGSEQYF. In DNA, the CDR3 is TGCGCCAGCAGCCAAGAGGGACAGGGAAGCGAGCAGTACTTC. The rearrangement links TRBV4-1 to TRBJ2-7; 9 bases are shared with TRBD1. With V trimmed by 0 bases and J by 6 bases, 3 bases remained unmatched. The CDR3 is 14 residues long. The germline gives CDR1 MGHRA, CDR2 YSYEKL.

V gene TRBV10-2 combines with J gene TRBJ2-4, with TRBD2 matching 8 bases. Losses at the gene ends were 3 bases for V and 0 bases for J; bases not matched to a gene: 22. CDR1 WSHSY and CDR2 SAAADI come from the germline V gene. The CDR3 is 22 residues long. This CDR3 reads CASSDLGWGGAGGPLAKNIQYF. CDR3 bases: TGCGCCAGCAGTGATCTGGGGTGGGGTGGGGCGGGAGGACCGCTAGCCAAAAACATTCAGTACTTC.

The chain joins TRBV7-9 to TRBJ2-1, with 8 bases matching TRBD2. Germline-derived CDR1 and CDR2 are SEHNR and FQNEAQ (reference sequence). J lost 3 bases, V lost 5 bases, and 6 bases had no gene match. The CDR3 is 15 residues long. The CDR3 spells CASSISGSFYNEQFF. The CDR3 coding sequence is TGTGCCAGCAGCATCAGCGGGAGTTTCTACAATGAGCAGTTCTTC.

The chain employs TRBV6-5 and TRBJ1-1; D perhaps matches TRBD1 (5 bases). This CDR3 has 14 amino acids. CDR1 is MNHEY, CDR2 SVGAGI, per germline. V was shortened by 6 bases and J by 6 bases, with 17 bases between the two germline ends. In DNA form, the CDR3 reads TGTGCCAGCAGGGGGGAGGGATGGTTCCCTGAAGCTTTCTTT. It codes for CASRGEGWFPEAFF.

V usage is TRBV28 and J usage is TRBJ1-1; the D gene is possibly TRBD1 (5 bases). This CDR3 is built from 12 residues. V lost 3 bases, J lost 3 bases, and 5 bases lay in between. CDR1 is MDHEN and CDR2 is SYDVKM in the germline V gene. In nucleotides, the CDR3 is TGTGCCAGCAGTTTCAGGGACACTGAAGCTTTCTTT. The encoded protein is CASSFRDTEAFF.

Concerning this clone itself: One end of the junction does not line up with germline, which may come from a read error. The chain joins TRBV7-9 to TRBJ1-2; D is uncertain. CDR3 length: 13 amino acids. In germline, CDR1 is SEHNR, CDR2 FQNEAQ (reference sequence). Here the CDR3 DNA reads TGTTCCAGCAGCTCCCCGAGGCCCTATGGCTACACCTTC. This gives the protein CSSSSPRPYGYTF.